The 16 T cell receptor beta chains below come from one sample, sequenced in a study of T cell changes during pregnancy in multiple sclerosis. The protocol was immunoSEQ multiplex PCR, while the TCRdb copy is restricted to in-frame clones and leaves out a portion. This table holds about 84,000 clones, approximately 93% found once. Sequencing was performed on peripheral blood, taken in the second trimester of pregnancy. The receptors stem from a female donor in good health, enrolled as a control in a pregnancy study.

The chain joins TRBV7-6 to TRBJ2-3, with a weak D call TRBD1 (6 bases). Germline CDR1 reads SGHVS; CDR2 reads FNYEAQ. The V end was cut by 5 bases, the J end by 1 base, with 13 bases between. The CDR3 runs to 15 residues. DNA of the CDR3: TGTGCCAGCAGCCCTCAGGGGCAGCGCACAGATACGCAGTATTTT. Translated: CASSPQGQRTDTQYF.

This chain links TRBV11-2 with TRBJ2-1; a weak D match, TRBD2 (5 bases). Germline-derived CDR1 and CDR2 are SGHAT and FQNNGV. This CDR3 is built from 14 residues. Between the trimmed V and J ends, which lost 1 base and 7 bases, there was a span of 11 bases. The CDR3: CASSLGASQNEQFF. In nucleotides, the CDR3 is TGTGCCAGCAGCTTAGGAGCTAGCCAAAATGAGCAGTTCTTC.

The chain is built from TRBV2 and TRBJ2-7; 13 nucleotides agree with TRBD2. This CDR3 spans 14 amino acids. Losses at the gene ends were 8 bases for V and 4 bases for J; bases not matched to a gene: 5. The V gene's germline CDR1 is SNHLY and CDR2 FYNNEI. The CDR3 DNA reads TGTGCCAGCGAACTAGCGGGAGGGCCTTACGAGCAGTACTTC. Its translation is CASELAGGPYEQYF. The full variable domain, its missing parts supplied by reference TRBV2 and TRBJ2-7, is EPEVTQTPSHQVTQMGQEVILRCVPISNHLYFYWYRQILGQKVEFLVSFYNNEISEKSEIFDDQFSVERPDGSNFTLKIRSTKLEDSAMYFCASELAGGPYEQYFGPGTRLTVT.

The V gene is TRBV28, the J gene TRBJ1-5; no reliable D call. Trimming stripped 6 bases from V and 4 bases from J, with 13 bases between. Germline V gene data show CDR1 as MDHEN and CDR2 as SYDVKM. CDR3 size: 14 residues. CDR3 in amino acids: CASSPTRRNQPQHF. The CDR3 DNA reads as TGTGCCAGCAGCCCCACCAGGCGAAATCAGCCCCAGCATTTT.

The V gene is TRBV13, the J gene TRBJ1-4, with a tentative D call TRBD1 (6 bases). This CDR3 contains 15 residues. Per germline, CDR1 PRHDT and CDR2 FYEKMQ (reference sequence). Deletions cut 5 bases from V and 8 bases from J, with 18 bases between. CDR3 coding DNA: TGTGCCAGCAGCACCCGGACAGTTGGTTTCGAAAAACTGTTTTTT. This gives the protein CASSTRTVGFEKLFF.

J is TRBJ1-5 and V is TRBV6-1; no reliable D call. V lost 7 bases and J lost 0, with 13 bases in between. The CDR3 runs to 15 residues. Germline V gives CDR1 MNHNS, CDR2 SASEGT. CDR3 loop: CASTRTGNSNQPQHF. The CDR3 bases are TGTGCCAGCACCAGGACCGGGAATAGCAATCAGCCCCAGCATTTT.

The chain couples TRBV28 to TRBJ2-7; TRBD2 matches at 8 bases. The V gene end was trimmed by 10 bases and the J gene end by 3 bases; junction bases not matched to a gene: 11. CDR3 length: 14 amino acids. Germline CDR1 reads MDHEN; CDR2 reads SYDVKM. The CDR3 region is CATRQAGTSYEQYF. The CDR3 nucleotides are TGTGCCACTAGACAAGCCGGGACTAGCTACGAGCAGTACTTC. Full variable domain (outside the CDR3, taken from reference TRBV28 and TRBJ2-7): DVKVTQSSRYLVKRTGEKVFLECVQDMDHENMFWYRQDPGLGLRLIYFSYDVKMKEKGDIPEGYSVSREKKERFSLILESASTNQTSMYLCATRQAGTSYEQYFGPGTRLTVT.

V usage is TRBV2 and J usage is TRBJ2-3; 12 bases map to TRBD2. The junction had 2 bases not matched to a gene; V was cut back by 6 bases and J by 1 base. CDR3 size: 15 residues. The germline gives CDR1 SNHLY, CDR2 FYNNEI. The DNA for the CDR3 is TGTGCCAGCAGCGGACTAGCGGGACGCACAGATACGCAGTATTTT. It codes for CASSGLAGRTDTQYF. Filled out from reference TRBV2 and TRBJ2-3, the complete variable domain reads EPEVTQTPSHQVTQMGQEVILRCVPISNHLYFYWYRQILGQKVEFLVSFYNNEISEKSEIFDDQFSVERPDGSNFTLKIRSTKLEDSAMYFCASSGLAGRTDTQYFGPGTRLTVL.

The genes are TRBV5-6 and TRBJ2-1, with no clear D. The CDR3 is made up of 13 amino acids. CDR1 and CDR2 from the germline V gene are SGHDT and YYEEEE. Trimming removed 4 bases at V and 9 bases at J, with 14 bases between. CDR3 nucleotide sequence: TGTGCCAGCAGCCCCCCGGGTCCGGGTGAGCAGTTCTTC. Amino acids: CASSPPGPGEQFF.

The chain employs TRBV4-1 and TRBJ1-2; D perhaps matches TRBD1 (6 bases). The germline V gene encodes CDR1 MGHRA and CDR2 YSYEKL. The length of the CDR3 is 17 residues. Deletions cut 1 base from V and 0 bases from J, with 15 bases between. This CDR3 is CASSQVRDRTANYGYTF. In DNA, the CDR3 is TGCGCCAGCAGCCAAGTTCGAGACAGGACAGCTAACTATGGCTACACCTTC.

This clone was observed once. This rearrangement joins TRBV5-1 to TRBJ2-2; TRBD2 agrees at 13 bases. Losses at the gene ends were 7 bases for V and 4 bases for J; bases not matched to a gene: 10. CDR1 is SGHRS, CDR2 YFSETQ, per germline. The CDR3 loop spans 17 amino acids. CDR3 protein: CASPGLAGPGITGELFF. The CDR3 coding sequence is TGCGCCAGCCCGGGACTAGCGGGACCCGGTATCACCGGGGAGCTGTTTTTT. Filled out from reference TRBV5-1 and TRBJ2-2, the complete variable domain reads KAGVTQTPRYLIKTRGQQVTLSCSPISGHRSVSWYQQTPGQGLQFLFEYFSETQRNKGNFPGRFSGRQFSNSRSEMNVSTLELGDSALYLCASPGLAGPGITGELFFGEGSRLTVL.

The gene calls are TRBV19 and TRBJ2-5; no reliable D call. Germline CDR1 reads LNHDA; CDR2 reads SQIVND (reference sequence). V shed 3 bases and J shed 3 bases, with 2 bases lying between them. The CDR3 is 11 residues long. The CDR3 region has the DNA TGTGCCAGTAGTATTAAAGAGACCCAGTACTTC. Its protein is CASSIKETQYF.

The J gene is TRBJ2-7, the V gene TRBV15; 7 bases are shared with TRBD2. J was trimmed by 6 bases and V by 0 bases; bases with no gene match: 5. The germline V gene encodes CDR1 LNHNV and CDR2 YYDKDF (reference sequence). The CDR3 extends over 14 amino acids. CDR3 protein: CATSRDRSGGEQYF. CDR3 DNA: TGTGCCACCAGCAGAGATAGGTCGGGGGGCGAGCAGTACTTC.

The chain has TRBV4-1 and TRBJ1-2; 8 bases agree with TRBD1. V shed 2 bases, J shed 3 bases, and the junction held 11 bases outside the gene matches. There are 17 residues in the CDR3. Germline V gene lookup returns CDR1 MGHRA and CDR2 YSYEKL. The CDR3 DNA reads as TGCGCCAGCAGCCAAAGCCTGGACAGGGTAAGAGACTATGGCTACACCTTC. Translating gives CASSQSLDRVRDYGYTF.

V usage is TRBV28 and J usage is TRBJ2-2; 8 nucleotides line up with TRBD1. The CDR3 runs 15 residues. The germline V gene has CDR1 MDHEN and CDR2 SYDVKM. V lost 1 base to trimming and J lost 3 bases; unmatched junction nucleotides: 1. Here the CDR3 DNA reads TGTGCCAGCAGTTTATTGGACAGGGACACCGGGGAGCTGTTTTTT. Translating gives CASSLLDRDTGELFF.

The rearrangement uses TRBV6-6 and TRBJ1-2; D might be TRBD1 (5 bases). Germline CDR1 reads MNHNY; CDR2 reads SVGAGI (reference sequence). Trimming took 8 bases from V and 4 from J, leaving 17 bases between them. This CDR3 comprises 14 residues. This CDR3 is CASGPGSLIYGYTF. The DNA of the CDR3 is TGTGCCAGCGGTCCAGGGTCCCTTATCTATGGCTACACCTTC.